These 18 T cell receptor beta chains were sequenced from one sample in a study of T cell changes during pregnancy in multiple sclerosis. Repertoires were generated with immunoSEQ multiplex PCR, while TCRdb's copy carries only in-frame clones and drops some. The profile covers over 45,000 clones, with over 75% appearing a single time and under 2% taken by the ten largest. The specimen was peripheral blood, collected after pregnancy. The source of these receptors is a female donor with multiple sclerosis, enrolled in a pregnancy study.

This clone was detected only a few times. The rearrangement uses TRBV30 and TRBJ1-1; weak D call: TRBD1 (5 bases). Trimming pared 2 bases from V and 3 bases from J, leaving 10 bases between. CDR1 is GTSNPN, CDR2 SVGIG, per germline (reference sequence). The CDR3 is made up of 13 amino acids. The CDR3 loop reads CAWSKGAHTEAFF. CDR3 sequence (DNA): TGTGCCTGGAGTAAAGGGGCGCACACTGAAGCTTTCTTT.

This sequence joins TRBV9 and TRBJ2-3; no clear D. CDR1 is SGDLS, CDR2 YYNGEE, per germline. This CDR3 contains 15 residues. Between the trimmed V and J ends, which lost 0 bases and 4 bases, there was a span of 12 bases. The CDR3 nucleotides are TGTGCCAGCAGCGTAGTGTCAGGAATAGCAGATACGCAGTATTTT. Its translation is CASSVVSGIADTQYF.

The chain has TRBV28 and TRBJ2-7, with 8 bases that match TRBD1. CDR3 length equals 12 residues. Germline V gene data show CDR1 as MDHEN and CDR2 as SYDVKM. Unmatched junction bases numbered 3, after V lost 10 bases and J lost 1 base. CDR3 residues: CAIRQGSYEQYF. The DNA for the CDR3 is TGTGCCATTCGACAGGGGTCCTACGAGCAGTACTTC.

The J gene is TRBJ2-7, the V gene TRBV10-3; a weak D match, TRBD2 (7 bases). Germline CDR1 is ENHRY and CDR2 is SYGVKD. This CDR3 region has 15 residues. V lost 4 bases and J 4 bases, leaving 17 bases between the germline ends. The CDR3 DNA reads as TGTGCCATCAGTGGGGGGGGGACAAAGAATTACGAGCAGTACTTC. It is translated as CAISGGGTKNYEQYF.

V is TRBV7-2 and J is TRBJ1-2; a weak D match, TRBD1 (6 bases). Deletions cut 5 bases from V and 3 bases from J, with 10 bases between. This CDR3 spans 13 amino acids. The germline V gene encodes CDR1 SGHTA and CDR2 FQGNSA. The CDR3 sequence is CASSQYRDYGYTF. The CDR3 nucleotides read TGTGCCAGCAGCCAATACAGGGACTATGGCTACACCTTC.

The J gene is TRBJ1-3, the V gene TRBV29-1; 10 bases are a match to TRBD1. CDR1 is SQVTM and CDR2 is ANQGSEA in the germline V gene. V was pared by 6 bases and J by 0 bases, with 2 bases of the junction left unmatched. The CDR3 totals 14 residues. CDR3 in amino acids: CSVWDRGSGNTIYF. CDR3 coding DNA: TGCAGCGTCTGGGACAGGGGCTCTGGAAACACCATATATTTT.

The chain uses TRBV13 and TRBJ2-5; 11 nucleotides line up with TRBD1. Germline V gives CDR1 PRHDT, CDR2 FYEKMQ (reference sequence). The CDR3 spans 15 residues. With V trimmed by 4 bases and J by 5 bases, 6 bases remained unmatched. The CDR3 DNA reads as TGTGCCAGCAGCTCCGGGACAGGGGGGAGGGAGACCCAGTACTTC. It codes for CASSSGTGGRETQYF. Full variable domain (outside the CDR3, taken from reference TRBV13 and TRBJ2-5): AAGVIQSPRHLIKEKRETATLKCYPIPRHDTVYWYQQGPGQDPQFLISFYEKMQSDKGSIPDRFSAQQFSDYHSELNMSSLELGDSALYFCASSSGTGGRETQYFGPGTRLLVL.

The CDR3 sequence is CASSPPGGSFYEQYF. CDR3 DNA: TGTGCCAGCTCACCACCGGGGGGGTCATTTTACGAGCAGTACTTC. The chain joins TRBV18 to TRBJ2-7; TRBD2 matches at 7 bases. The V and J ends lost 0 bases and 4 bases, in that order; junction bases with no gene match: 6. Germline V gene data show CDR1 as KGHSH and CDR2 as LQKENI. This CDR3 region has 15 residues.

This sequence joins TRBV5-4 and TRBJ1-2; D not resolved. CDR3 size: 14 residues. V dropped 7 bases and J dropped 1 base, with 14 bases sitting between them. Germline CDR1 SGHNT, CDR2 YYREEE (reference sequence). CDR3 residues: CASPPPGVNYGYTF. The CDR3, as DNA: TGTGCCAGCCCCCCCCCGGGAGTTAACTATGGCTACACCTTC. The whole variable domain, filled in from reference TRBV5-4 and TRBJ1-2, reads ETGVTQSPTHLIKTRGQQVTLRCSSQSGHNTVSWYQQALGQGPQFIFQYYREEENGRGNFPPRFSGLQFPNYSSELNVNALELDDSALYLCASPPPGVNYGYTFGSGTRLTVV.

The chain links TRBV5-1 to TRBJ2-5, with TRBD2 matching over 13 bases. The germline gives CDR1 SGHRS, CDR2 YFSETQ. CDR3 length equals 17 residues. Trimming cost V 0 bases and J 1 base; bases outside gene matches: 3. This CDR3 is CASSLGTSGGSQETQYF. The CDR3 bases are TGCGCCAGCAGCTTGGGGACTAGCGGGGGATCCCAAGAGACCCAGTACTTC.

This sequence joins TRBV4-3 and TRBJ1-4; TRBD1 aligns across 7 bases. There are 15 residues in the CDR3. Per germline, CDR1 LGHNA and CDR2 YSLEER. The J segment lost 8 bases and the V segment lost 2 bases, leaving 8 bases of the junction unmatched. CDR3 region: CASSQLTGLGEKLFF. The DNA for the CDR3 is TGCGCCAGCAGCCAATTGACAGGGCTAGGGGAAAAACTGTTTTTT.

This rearrangement joins TRBV6-5 to TRBJ1-2; D may be TRBD1 (6 bases). Trimming removed 2 bases at V and 5 bases at J, with 9 bases between. CDR1 is MNHEY and CDR2 is SVGAGI in the germline V gene. The CDR3 has 13 amino acids. In DNA form, the CDR3 reads TGTGCCAGCAGTTACAGGGGGTTATATGGCTACACCTTC. Translating it yields CASSYRGLYGYTF.

This clone was detected once. The V and J genes are TRBV6-1 and TRBJ1-5; TRBD1 matches 8 bases. Germline-derived CDR1 and CDR2 are MNHNS and SASEGT. V gave up 6 bases and J gave up 5 bases; unmatched junction bases: 3. The CDR3 contains 13 residues. CDR3 nucleotides: TGTGCCAGCAGCGCACAGGGGGATCAGCCCCAGCATTTT. Translated: CASSAQGDQPQHF.

The J gene is TRBJ2-7, the V gene TRBV7-8; 7 bases line up with TRBD2. The CDR3 consists of 14 residues. Per germline, CDR1 SGHVS and CDR2 FQNEAQ. The V segment lost 4 bases and the J segment 0 bases; nucleotides outside the gene matches: 3. Here the CDR3 DNA reads TGTGCCAGCAGCTGGCGGGAGAGCTCCTACGAGCAGTACTTC. Translated, it gives CASSWRESSYEQYF.

The chain uses TRBV28 and TRBJ2-1; D remains ambiguous. The CDR3 sequence is 13 residues long. CDR1 is MDHEN, CDR2 SYDVKM, per germline. Trimming took off 5 bases at V and 4 bases at J, with 9 bases between the two ends. The DNA of the CDR3 is TGTGCCAGCAGTGTGCTTAGATACAATGAGCAGTTCTTC. This gives the protein CASSVLRYNEQFF.

The chain is built from TRBV5-5 and TRBJ1-1; TRBD1 agrees at 8 bases. Germline assignment: CDR1 SGHKS and CDR2 YYEKEE (reference sequence). This CDR3 spans 15 amino acids. Trimming removed 4 bases from V and 3 bases from J; junction bases left unmatched: 8. CDR3 in amino acids: CASSDPGGADTEAFF. The DNA of the CDR3 is TGTGCCAGCAGCGACCCAGGGGGCGCGGACACTGAAGCTTTCTTT.

The rearrangement links TRBV5-1 to TRBJ1-1; possibly TRBD1 for D (5 bases). The CDR3 consists of 14 residues. Between the trimmed V and J ends, which lost 0 bases and 6 bases, there was a span of 12 bases. Germline V gives CDR1 SGHRS, CDR2 YFSETQ. CDR3 region: CASSLGQSPPEAFF. DNA for the CDR3: TGCGCCAGCAGCTTGGGACAGAGCCCCCCTGAAGCTTTCTTT.

The chain has TRBV6-5 and TRBJ2-3, with TRBD2 matching over 7 bases. The junction had 2 bases not matched to a gene; V was cut back by 2 bases and J by 0 bases. This CDR3 region has 15 residues. Germline loops: CDR1 MNHEY, CDR2 SVGAGI. CDR3 in amino acids: CASSYGRGSTDTQYF. CDR3 bases: TGTGCCAGCAGTTACGGGCGGGGGAGCACAGATACGCAGTATTTT.